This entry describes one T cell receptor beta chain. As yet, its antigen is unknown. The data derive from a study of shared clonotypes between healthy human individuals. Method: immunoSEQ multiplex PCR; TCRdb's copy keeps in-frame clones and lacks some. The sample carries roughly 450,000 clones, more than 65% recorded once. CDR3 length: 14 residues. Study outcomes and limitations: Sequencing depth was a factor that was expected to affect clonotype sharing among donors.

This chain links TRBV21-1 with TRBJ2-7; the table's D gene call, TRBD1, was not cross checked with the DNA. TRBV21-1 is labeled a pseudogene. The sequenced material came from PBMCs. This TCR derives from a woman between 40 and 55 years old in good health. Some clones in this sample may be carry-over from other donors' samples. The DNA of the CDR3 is TGTGCCAGCAAACCCTCAGGGGGCCCCTACGAGCAGTACTTC. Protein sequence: CASKPSGGPYEQYF.